The 4 T cell receptor beta chains in this list originate from one sample, sequenced in a study of blood T cell repertoires in COVID-19 (dated by TCRdb to 2018 to 2020). To prepare the library, the immunoSEQ multiplex PCR assay was applied. TCRdb holds this immuneACCESS table with in-frame rearrangements only. Some clones are missing; in checked studies, unresolved V genes explain under half, and the rest has no known cause. The sample yields over 300,000 clones; roughly 90% were counted once. Roughly 6.8% of the sample belongs to the ten largest clones. Sequenced input: peripheral blood. The receptors here all came from a man aged 18 to 29 with active or convalescent COVID-19.

The rearrangement uses TRBV4-3 and TRBJ2-2; possibly TRBD1 for D (6 bases). Germline-derived CDR1 and CDR2 are LGHNA and YSLEER. This CDR3 is 15 amino acids long. The ends were cut back, 4 bases at V and 8 bases at J, with 17 bases in the middle. This chain's CDR3 is CASSLHTGKAGELFF. DNA of the CDR3: TGCGCCAGCAGCCTACACACAGGGAAGGCTGGGGAGCTGTTTTTT.

The genes are TRBV7-9 and TRBJ1-5; no clear D. The CDR3 spans 15 residues. In germline, CDR1 is SEHNR, CDR2 FQNEAQ (reference sequence). V was clipped by 1 base and J by 0 bases, with 7 bases between them. The chain's CDR3 is CASSLGQYSNQPQHF. CDR3 sequence (DNA): TGTGCCAGCAGCTTAGGGCAGTATAGCAATCAGCCCCAGCATTTT.

CDR3 nucleotides: TGTGCCAGCAGAGAACCGGGACAGGGTACTTTGGCTTTCTTT. Protein product: CASREPGQGTLAFF. This chain links TRBV5-4 with TRBJ1-1; 9 bases are a match to TRBD1. V lost 5 bases to trimming and J lost 11 bases; unmatched junction nucleotides: 13. Germline CDR1 and CDR2: SGHNT and YYREEE (reference sequence). The CDR3 length is 14 residues. Looking up the rest from reference TRBV5-4 and TRBJ1-1 gives the full variable domain: ETGVTQSPTHLIKTRGQQVTLRCSSQSGHNTVSWYQQALGQGPQFIFQYYREEENGRGNFPPRFSGLQFPNYSSELNVNALELDDSALYLCASREPGQGTLAFFGQGTRLTVV.

V is TRBV10-2 and J is TRBJ2-1; weak D call: TRBD2 (5 bases). Germline V gives CDR1 WSHSY, CDR2 SAAADI. CDR3 size: 13 residues. Trimming cost V 6 bases and J 6 bases, with 12 bases left between them. In DNA form, the CDR3 reads TGCGCCAGCAGCGGCACCGGGGTCAATGAGCAGTTCTTC. It translates to CASSGTGVNEQFF.